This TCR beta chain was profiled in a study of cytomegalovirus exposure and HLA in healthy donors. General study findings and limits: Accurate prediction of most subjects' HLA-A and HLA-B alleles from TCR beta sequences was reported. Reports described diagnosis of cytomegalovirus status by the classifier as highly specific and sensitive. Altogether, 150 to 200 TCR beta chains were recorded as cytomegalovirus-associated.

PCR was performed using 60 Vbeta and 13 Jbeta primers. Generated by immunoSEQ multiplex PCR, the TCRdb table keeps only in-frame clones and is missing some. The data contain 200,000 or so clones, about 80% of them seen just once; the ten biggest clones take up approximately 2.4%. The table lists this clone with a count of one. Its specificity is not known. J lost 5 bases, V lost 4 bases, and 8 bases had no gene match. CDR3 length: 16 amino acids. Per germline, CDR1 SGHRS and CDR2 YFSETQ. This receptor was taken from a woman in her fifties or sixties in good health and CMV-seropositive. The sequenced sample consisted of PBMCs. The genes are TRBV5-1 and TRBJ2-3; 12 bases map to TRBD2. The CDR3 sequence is CASSTPSGGDGDTQYF. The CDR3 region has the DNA TGCGCCAGCAGCACCCCTAGCGGGGGGGATGGAGATACGCAGTATTTT.